The text below deals with one T cell receptor (beta chain). Its specificity is not known. Trimming cost V 6 bases and J 3 bases, with 9 bases left between them. The CDR3 totals 13 residues. The V gene's germline CDR1 is MDHEN and CDR2 SYDVKM. This entry is derived from a study of T cell repertoires in cytomegalovirus infection. TCRdb redid the calling of the reads with MiXCR, one entry per CDR3 protein. The table shows approximately 280,000 distinct CDR3 sequences, with roughly a fifth occurring only once. The TCR comes from a human donor in good health (CMV status not recorded). Some clones in this sample may be carry-over from other donors' samples. This chain links TRBV28 with TRBJ1-5; D possibly corresponds to TRBD1 (6 bases). Source: cultured PBMCs, taken from culture after CMV antigen stimulation. The CDR3 nucleotides are TGTGCCAGCAGATGGACAGACAATCAGCCCCAGCATTTT. Protein product: CASRWTDNQPQHF.